The 21 T cell receptor beta chains below all came from one sample that was sequenced in a study of beta chain features in type 1 diabetes. Every bit of the isolated RNA underwent reverse transcription, so sequencing read expressed TCRB transcripts. TCRdb's copy holds only in-frame clones and misses some; the assay was immunoSEQ multiplex PCR. The sample includes 810,000 or so clones, around a sixth of them seen just once. Sequencing used naive CD4+ T cells from blood. The receptors shown here come from a woman aged 18-29 years in good health.

The table lists this clone with a few counts. The gene calls are TRBV6-6 and TRBJ1-2, with D possibly being TRBD1 (5 bases). V was clipped by 7 bases and J by 2 bases, with 11 bases between them. CDR3 length equals 13 residues. CDR1 and CDR2 from the germline V gene are MNHNY and SVGAGI (reference sequence). CDR3 coding DNA: TGTGCCAGCAATGAACAGGAAAACTATGGCTACACCTTC. This translates into CASNEQENYGYTF.

This clone came up many times. V usage is TRBV7-9 and J usage is TRBJ1-1; D is undetermined. Deletions cut 5 bases from V and 3 bases from J, with 7 bases between. The CDR3 has 12 residues. In germline, CDR1 is SEHNR, CDR2 FQNEAQ (reference sequence). The CDR3 DNA is TGTGCCAGCAGCACCTTTGACACTGAAGCTTTCTTT. This gives the protein CASSTFDTEAFF.

This clone appeared a single time. The J gene is TRBJ2-1, the V gene TRBV4-1, with 16 bases aligning to TRBD2. Germline V lookup: CDR1 MGHRA, CDR2 YSYEKL. Trimming removed 0 bases from V and 1 base from J; junction bases left unmatched: 9. CDR3 length: 21 residues. Written as DNA, the CDR3 is TGCGCCAGCAGCCAAGATTCGTGGGGACTAGCGGGAGGGCGGTCCTACAATGAGCAGTTCTTC. Protein sequence: CASSQDSWGLAGGRSYNEQFF.

This chain links TRBV5-1 with TRBJ2-5; TRBD1 might be the D (6 bases). The V gene lost 0 bases and the J gene lost 1 base, with 10 bases spanning the gap. The germline V gene encodes CDR1 SGHRS and CDR2 YFSETQ. This CDR3 has 15 residues. The CDR3 bases are TGCGCCAGCAGCTTGGCAGGGGCTATCCAAGAGACCCAGTACTTC. Translation gives CASSLAGAIQETQYF.

A few counts support this clone. The chain uses TRBV13 and TRBJ2-7; no definite D call. Trimming pared 3 bases from V and 0 bases from J, leaving 6 bases between. CDR3 length equals 13 residues. Germline CDR1 and CDR2: PRHDT and FYEKMQ (reference sequence). The CDR3 loop reads CASSFYRSYEQYF. The CDR3 DNA follows: TGTGCCAGCAGCTTCTACCGCTCCTACGAGCAGTACTTC.

The J gene is TRBJ1-1, the V gene TRBV28, with unresolved D. From germline, CDR1 is MDHEN and CDR2 SYDVKM. The CDR3 length is 11 residues. For the CDR3, the DNA is TGTGTGAGTCGTAGGTATACTGAAGCTTTCTTT. As protein: CVSRRYTEAFF.

This clone was seen more than once but under ten times. The chain employs TRBV7-9 and TRBJ1-4; possibly TRBD1 for D (6 bases). V shed 2 bases and J shed 8 bases, with 18 bases lying between them. CDR1 is SEHNR, CDR2 FQNEAQ, per germline (reference sequence). The CDR3 consists of 16 residues. The DNA for the CDR3 is TGTGCCAGCAGCTTAACGGGTACAGGGTTGGGCGAAAAACTGTTTTTT. This gives the protein CASSLTGTGLGEKLFF.

This clone has a single count. The chain has TRBV4-1 and TRBJ2-7, with 13 bases aligning to TRBD2. In germline, CDR1 is MGHRA, CDR2 YSYEKL. Losses at the gene ends were 1 base for V and 6 bases for J; bases not matched to a gene: 9. This CDR3 has 17 amino acids. The CDR3 is CASSQVLSTSGRGEQYF. In DNA form, the CDR3 reads TGCGCCAGCAGCCAAGTCTTATCCACTAGCGGGAGGGGCGAGCAGTACTTC.

The chain is built from TRBV28 and TRBJ2-1; D not certain. The CDR3 loop spans 15 amino acids. The V gene lost 5 bases and the J gene lost 8 bases, with 19 bases spanning the gap. Germline V CDR1 and CDR2: MDHEN, SYDVKM. The CDR3 coding sequence is TGTGCCAGCAGTGTGTGGTGGTCTTCCTTCCATGAGCAGTTCTTC. Protein sequence: CASSVWWSSFHEQFF.

The chain combines TRBV20-1 with TRBJ1-1; no clear D gene. Trimming took off 1 base at V and 9 bases at J, with 3 bases between the two ends. CDR1 and CDR2 (germline): DFQATT, SNEGSKA (reference sequence). The CDR3 is 9 amino acids. In DNA form, the CDR3 reads TGCAGTGCTAGAGCTAAAGCTTTCTTT. Its translation is CSARAKAFF.

The rearrangement links TRBV7-3 to TRBJ2-1; 7 positions agree with TRBD2. Germline V gives CDR1 SGHTA, CDR2 FQGTGA. The CDR3 runs 15 residues. With V trimmed by 5 bases and J by 8 bases, 12 bases remained unmatched. The CDR3 loop is CASSASGPNGHEQFF. The CDR3 DNA sequence: TGTGCCAGCAGCGCTAGCGGACCGAATGGGCATGAGCAGTTCTTC. The entire variable domain, with the rest obtained from reference TRBV7-3 and TRBJ2-1, is as follows: GAGVSQTPSNKVTEKGKYVELRCDPISGHTALYWYRQSLGQGPEFLIYFQGTGAADDSGLPNDRFFAVRPEGSVSTLKIQRTERGDSAVYLCASSASGPNGHEQFFGPGTRLTVL.

This clone occurred a few times. This chain uses TRBV5-4 with TRBJ2-2; TRBD2 matches at 9 bases. Germline CDR1 and CDR2: SGHNT and YYREEE (reference sequence). The CDR3 consists of 15 residues. V shed 4 bases and J 5 bases; nucleotides not matched to a gene: 6. CDR3 DNA sequence: TGTGCCAGCAGCCCCGGGACTAGCATTACCGGGGAGCTGTTTTTT. Its protein is CASSPGTSITGELFF.

This clone was counted a few times. The chain couples TRBV27 to TRBJ2-6, with D uncertain. V dropped 5 bases and J dropped 0 bases, with 8 bases sitting between them. The CDR3 runs to 15 residues. Germline CDR1 is MNHEY and CDR2 is SMNVEV (reference sequence). The CDR3 nucleotides are TGTGCCAGCAGTGGAACACCCTCTGGGGCCAACGTCCTGACTTTC. Residues: CASSGTPSGANVLTF.

Regarding this clone: Different DNA sequences within this sample yield the same CDR3. The chain links TRBV7-2 to TRBJ2-5, with D unresolved. With 6 bases removed from V and 4 bases from J, the gap between germline ends came to 6 bases. This CDR3 region has 11 residues. Germline V gives CDR1 SGHTA, CDR2 FQGNSA. CDR3 in DNA: TGTGCCAGCAGTTCATCAGAGACCCAGTACTTC. Residues: CASSSSETQYF.

V gene TRBV29-1 combines with J gene TRBJ2-5; TRBD1 matches at 10 bases. Near its end, the DNA agrees better with TRBJ2-7, so the J call may be wrong. The germline CDR1 and CDR2 sequences are SQVTM and ANQGSEA. This CDR3 is built from 14 residues. The chain's CDR3 is CSVLQGQGWYEQYF. CDR3 DNA sequence: TGCAGCGTACTACAGGGACAGGGGTGGTACGAGCAGTACTTC.

The chain links TRBV4-3 to TRBJ2-3, with D possibly TRBD2 on 6 matching bases. The CDR3 extends over 18 amino acids. Germline CDR1 and CDR2: LGHNA and YSLEER. Between the trimmed V and J ends, which lost 0 bases and 12 bases, there was a span of 28 bases. The DNA of the CDR3 is TGCGCCAGCAGCCAAGAGGGGGGAGCCGGGGCCCCCCGGACCGATCAGTATTTT. Translating gives CASSQEGGAGAPRTDQYF.

The V gene is TRBV9, the J gene TRBJ2-1; D gene unclear. V was shortened by 0 bases and J by 0 bases, with 10 bases between the two germline ends. This CDR3 has 16 amino acids. Germline V gene sequence: CDR1 SGDLS, CDR2 YYNGEE. CDR3 amino acids: CASSVGFPFSYNEQFF. The CDR3 DNA sequence: TGTGCCAGCAGCGTAGGGTTTCCGTTCTCCTACAATGAGCAGTTCTTC.

A few counts support this clone. The genes are TRBV9 and TRBJ2-1; TRBD1 aligns across 7 bases. CDR3 length: 17 residues. CDR1 is SGDLS and CDR2 is YYNGEE in the germline V gene. V lost 4 bases and J lost 5; bases outside the gene matches: 15. CDR3 sequence: CASSPRGTVYPNNEQFF. The CDR3 DNA reads TGTGCCAGCAGCCCCAGAGGGACAGTCTATCCGAACAATGAGCAGTTCTTC. Full variable domain (rest looked up from reference TRBV9 and TRBJ2-1): DSGVTQTPKHLITATGQRVTLRCSPRSGDLSVYWYQQSLDQGLQFLIQYYNGEERAKGNILERFSAQQFPDLHSELNLSSLELGDSALYFCASSPRGTVYPNNEQFFGPGTRLTVL.

In its sample, this clone was seen once. The chain is built from TRBV29-1 and TRBJ2-7; D is undetermined. The CDR3 runs to 12 residues. Trimming took 6 bases from V and 1 from J, leaving 10 bases between them. Germline CDR1 and CDR2: SQVTM and ANQGSEA. CDR3 nucleotides: TGCAGCGTACGCAAGGAATCCTACGAGCAGTACTTC. As protein: CSVRKESYEQYF.

This clone has only a few counts. The chain has TRBV28 and TRBJ1-2; D unclear. V shed 3 bases and J shed 0 bases, with 8 bases lying between them. The CDR3 covers 14 residues. Germline V lookup: CDR1 MDHEN, CDR2 SYDVKM. CDR3 in DNA: TGTGCCAGCAGTTTCCCGGAGACTAACTATGGCTACACCTTC. Translating it yields CASSFPETNYGYTF.

A word on this clone: This sample also contains other DNA sequences that code for the same CDR3. This rearrangement joins TRBV29-1 to TRBJ2-5; maybe TRBD2 (5 bases). Germline V lookup: CDR1 SQVTM, CDR2 ANQGSEA. The V end lost 1 base, the J end lost 5 bases, and 11 bases lay between the germline ends. CDR3 length equals 13 residues. CDR3 sequence: CSVEGGRRETQYF. The CDR3 region has the DNA TGCAGCGTTGAAGGTGGACGGAGGGAGACCCAGTACTTC.